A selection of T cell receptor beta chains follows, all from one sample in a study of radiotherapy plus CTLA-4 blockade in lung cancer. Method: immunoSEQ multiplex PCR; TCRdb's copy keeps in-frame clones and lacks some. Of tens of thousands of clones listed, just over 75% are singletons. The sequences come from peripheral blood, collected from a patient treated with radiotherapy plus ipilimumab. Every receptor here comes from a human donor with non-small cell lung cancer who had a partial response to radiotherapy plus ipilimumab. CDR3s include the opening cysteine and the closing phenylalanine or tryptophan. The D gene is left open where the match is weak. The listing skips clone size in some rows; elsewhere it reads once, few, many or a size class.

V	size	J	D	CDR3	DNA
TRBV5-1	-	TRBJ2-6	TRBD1	CASSLGQGAGGANVLTF	TGCGCCAGCAGCTTGGGACAGGGGGCAGGTGGGGCCAACGTCCTGACTTTC
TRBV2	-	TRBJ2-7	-	CASSVARSSYEQYF	TGTGCCAGCAGTGTGGCACGAAGCTCCTACGAGCAGTACTTC
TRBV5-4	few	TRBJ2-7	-	CASTLEGTYEQYF	TGTGCCAGCACCCTGGAGGGGACCTACGAGCAGTACTTC
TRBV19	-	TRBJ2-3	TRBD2	CASTLAGAPTDTQYF	TGTGCCAGTACGCTAGCGGGGGCCCCCACAGATACGCAGTATTTT
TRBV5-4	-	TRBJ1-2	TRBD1	CASSLGQGNYGYTF	TGTGCCAGCAGCTTGGGACAGGGGAACTATGGCTACACCTTC
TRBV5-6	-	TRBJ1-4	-	CASSYRSATNEKLFF	TGTGCCAGCAGCTATAGGAGTGCAACTAATGAAAAACTGTTTTTT
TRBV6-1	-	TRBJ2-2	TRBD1	CASSVWTGSTGELFF	TGTGCCAGCAGCGTGTGGACAGGGTCGACCGGGGAGCTGTTTTTT
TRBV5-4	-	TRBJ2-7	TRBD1	CASRSTGDHEQYF	TGTGCCAGCAGATCTACAGGGGACCACGAGCAGTACTTC
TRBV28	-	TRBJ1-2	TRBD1	CASLLGQGNYGYTF	TGTGCCAGCCTGCTGGGACAGGGCAACTATGGCTACACCTTC
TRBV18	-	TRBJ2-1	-	CASSPRDEQFF	TGTGCCAGCTCCCCCCGGGATGAGCAGTTCTTC
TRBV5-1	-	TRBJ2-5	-	CASSLGGPETQYF	TGCGCCAGCAGCTTGGGGGGCCCGGAGACCCAGTACTTC
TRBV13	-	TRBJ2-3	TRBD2	CASRGTSGPTDTQYF	TGTGCCAGCAGGGGGACTAGCGGTCCCACAGATACGCAGTATTTT
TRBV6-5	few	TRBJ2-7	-	CASSYTQGGSYEQYF	TGTGCCAGCAGTTACACCCAAGGGGGTTCCTACGAGCAGTACTTC
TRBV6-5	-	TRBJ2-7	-	CASSYTRGEYEQYF	TGTGCCAGCAGTTATACCAGGGGCGAGTACGAGCAGTACTTC
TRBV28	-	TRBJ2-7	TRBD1	CASSSTGTAGTYEQYF	TGTGCCAGCAGTTCAACCGGGACAGCAGGAACCTACGAGCAGTACTTC
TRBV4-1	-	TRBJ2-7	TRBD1	CASSQGTGTGWNEQYF	TGCGCCAGCAGCCAAGGAACCGGGACAGGGTGGAACGAGCAGTACTTC
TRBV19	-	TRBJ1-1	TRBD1	CATRTGLDTEAFF	TGTGCCACCAGGACAGGTCTGGATACTGAAGCTTTCTTT
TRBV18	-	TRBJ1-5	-	CASGPSNQPQHF	TGTGCCAGTGGGCCCTCCAATCAGCCCCAGCATTTT
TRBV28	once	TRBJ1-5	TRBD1	CASALGQVYGNQPQHF	TGTGCCAGCGCCCTGGGACAGGTTTACGGCAATCAGCCCCAGCATTTT
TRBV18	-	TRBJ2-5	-	CASSGRGGETQYF	TGTGCCAGCTCAGGGCGGGGTGGCGAGACCCAGTACTTC
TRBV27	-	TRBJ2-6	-	CASSLSRLSSGANVLTF	TGTGCCAGCAGTTTAAGTCGGTTGAGCTCTGGGGCCAACGTCCTGACTTTC
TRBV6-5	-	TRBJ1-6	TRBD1	CASSYRGLSNSPLHF	TGTGCCAGCAGTTACAGGGGGCTAAGTAATTCACCCCTCCACTTT
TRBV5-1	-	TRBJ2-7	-	CASSLAGSSYEQYF	TGCGCCAGCAGCTTGGCGGGGTCCTCCTACGAGCAGTACTTC
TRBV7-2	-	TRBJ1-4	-	CASSLAHREKLFF	TGTGCCAGCAGCTTAGCCCATAGAGAAAAACTGTTTTTT
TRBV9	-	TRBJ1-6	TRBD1	CASSVVDRGANNSPLHF	TGTGCCAGCAGCGTAGTGGACAGGGGGGCTAACAATTCACCTCTCCACTTT
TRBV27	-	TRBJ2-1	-	CASSLRSSYNEQFF	TGTGCCAGCAGTTTAAGGAGCTCCTACAATGAGCAGTTCTTC
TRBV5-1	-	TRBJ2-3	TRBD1	CASSLGPRTGGTDTQYF	TGCGCCAGCAGCCTAGGTCCCCGGACAGGGGGCACAGATACGCAGTATTTT
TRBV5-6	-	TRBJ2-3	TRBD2	CASILRGGGFADTQYF	TGTGCCAGCATCCTTAGGGGCGGGGGGTTCGCAGATACGCAGTATTTT
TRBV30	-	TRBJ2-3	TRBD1	CAWSTGGDLTQYF	TGTGCCTGGAGTACAGGGGGCGACCTTACGCAGTATTTT
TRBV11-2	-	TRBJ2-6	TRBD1	CASSAQGAWGANVLTF	TGTGCCAGCAGCGCACAGGGGGCATGGGGGGCCAACGTCCTGACTTTC
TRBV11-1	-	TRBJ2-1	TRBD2	CASSPGTRSKQFF	TGTGCCAGCAGCCCCGGGACTAGAAGTAAGCAGTTCTTC
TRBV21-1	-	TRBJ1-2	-	CASSKPQIYGYTF	TGTGCCAGCAGCAAACCGCAGATCTATGGCTACACCTTC
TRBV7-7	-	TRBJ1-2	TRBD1	CASNPTGTDYGYTF	TGTGCCAGCAACCCCACCGGGACAGACTATGGCTACACCTTC
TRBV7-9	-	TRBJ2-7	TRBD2	CASSWTSGGAGYEQYF	TGTGCCAGCAGTTGGACTAGCGGGGGGGCCGGGTACGAGCAGTACTTC
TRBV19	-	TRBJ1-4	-	CASSIDRERLFF	TGTGCCAGTAGTATTGACCGCGAGCGACTGTTTTTT
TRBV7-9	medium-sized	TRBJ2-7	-	CASSLGGRPYEQYF	TGTGCCAGCAGCTTAGGAGGCCGCCCCTACGAGCAGTACTTC
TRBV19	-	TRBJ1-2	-	CASSVPGGVYGYTF	TGTGCCAGTAGTGTGCCCGGGGGAGTCTATGGCTACACCTTC